A selection of T cell receptor beta chains follows, all from one sample in a study of regulatory T cells in long-lasting Graves disease. TCRdb called the multiplex PCR reads again in MiXCR, with one record for every CDR3 protein. There are roughly 420,000 distinct CDR3 sequences in the sample; 14% occur only once, and approximately 15% lies in the top ten. This sample also appeared in a second study, on T cells in Graves' hyperthyroidism and ophthalmopathy.

Source: peripheral blood mononuclear cells (PBMCs), taken at new diagnosis, from a patient treated with antithyroid drugs. Receptor source: a woman in her fifties or sixties with Graves disease. Both conserved end residues are part of each CDR3. The order of the fields is D gene, V gene, clone size, J gene, CDR3 DNA, CDR3 protein. D genes are given only for firm matches. Only some rows state a clone size, as once, few, many or a class for expanded clones.

TRBD2	TRBV28	many	TRBJ2-7	TGTGCCAGCTGGACTAGCGGGAGAGCGCGGGCCTCCTACGAGCAGTACTTC	CASWTSGRARASYEQYF
.	TRBV4-1	once	TRBJ2-4	TGCGCCAGCAGCCAACCTGTTAGCGGTCTAGCCAAAAACATTCAGTACTTC	CASSQPVSGLAKNIQYF
.	TRBV5-1	many	TRBJ2-6	TGCGCCAGCAGCCCAAGGGATGGGGCCAACGTCCTGACTTTC	CASSPRDGANVLTF
TRBD1	TRBV5-1	.	TRBJ1-1	TGCGCCAGCAGCGGCGTAGGCGCTGGGACAGGGGAAGGCTTAGGCACTGAAGCTTTCTTT	CASSGVGAGTGEGLGTEAFF
.	TRBV2	few	TRBJ1-6	TGTGCCGGCAGTGACCGGGACTCAAGAATGCATTCACCCCTCCACTTT	CAGSDRDSRMHSPLHF
TRBD2	TRBV30	many	TRBJ2-7	TGTGCCTGGGGACTAGCGGGAGTCCCATCTTACGAGCAGTACTTC	CAWGLAGVPSYEQYF
.	TRBV7-6	many	TRBJ1-4	TGTGCCAGCAGCTTAATCACAGGGCCGCACGAAAAACTGTTTTTT	CASSLITGPHEKLFF
.	TRBV3-1	many	TRBJ1-5	TGTGCCAGCAGCCACGGGGGCCAGAGTCAGCCCCAGCATTTT	CASSHGGQSQPQHF
.	TRBV6-9	few	TRBJ1-5	TGTGCCAGCAGTTCCATTTGGGGGGCCTTGGTCAATCAGCCCCAGCATTTT	CASSSIWGALVNQPQHF
TRBD2	TRBV2	.	TRBJ2-3	TGTGCCGGCGAACAGCGGGAGTCCCCAGATACGCAGTATTTT	CAGEQRESPDTQYF
.	TRBV2	many	TRBJ2-2	TGTGCCAGCAGTGATGTGGGACCATCGAACACCGGGGAGCTGTTTTTT	CASSDVGPSNTGELFF